Below, one TCR beta chain is given with its context. The target antigen is unknown. This CDR3 has 16 amino acids. Germline V gene lookup returns CDR1 MGHRA and CDR2 YSYEKL. V trimming: 0 bases; J trimming: 7 bases; junction bases outside the gene matches: 7. This entry comes from a study of T-cell memory formation after mild COVID-19. Study-wide background: TCR clustering was largely donor specific.

5'RACE with constant-segment primers built TCRalpha and TCRbeta cDNA libraries with UMIs. TCRdb ran MiXCR on the 5' RACE reads and lists one entry per CDR3 protein. The sample lists fewer than 700,000 distinct CDR3 sequences, about a fifth seen once, with about 8.2% in the top ten. Regarding the study as a whole: CD4+ contracting clones lay mainly in CM and EM, CD8+ ones in EMRA.

The V gene is TRBV4-1, the J gene TRBJ2-1, with 9 bases lining up with TRBD2. Source material: PBMCs or a T cell subset sorted from them (not recorded which). This TCR was recovered from an adult woman who had mild COVID-19 (a few samples of this study predate the infection). Cell type and time point are not known. The CDR3 nucleotides are TGCGCCAGCAGCCAAGATGCGGGGGGGCTGGGTAATGAGCAGTTCTTC. It encodes CASSQDAGGLGNEQFF.